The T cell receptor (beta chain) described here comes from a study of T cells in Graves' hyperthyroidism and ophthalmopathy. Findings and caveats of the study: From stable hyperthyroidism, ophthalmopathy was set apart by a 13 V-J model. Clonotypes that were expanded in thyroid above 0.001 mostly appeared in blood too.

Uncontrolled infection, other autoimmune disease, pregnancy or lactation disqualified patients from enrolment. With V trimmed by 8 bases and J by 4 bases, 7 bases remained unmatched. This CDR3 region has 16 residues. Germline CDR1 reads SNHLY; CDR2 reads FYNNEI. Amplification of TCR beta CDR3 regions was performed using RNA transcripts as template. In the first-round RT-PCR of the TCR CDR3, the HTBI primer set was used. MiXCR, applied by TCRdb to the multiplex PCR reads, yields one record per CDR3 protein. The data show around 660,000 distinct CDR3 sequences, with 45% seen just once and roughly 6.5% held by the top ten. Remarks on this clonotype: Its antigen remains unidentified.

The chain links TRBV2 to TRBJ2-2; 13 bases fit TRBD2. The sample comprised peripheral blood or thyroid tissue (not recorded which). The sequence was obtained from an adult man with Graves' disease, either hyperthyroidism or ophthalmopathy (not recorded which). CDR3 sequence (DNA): TGTGCCAGCGGAGCTGGGACTAGCGGGATCACCGGGGAGCTGTTTTTT. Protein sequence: CASGAGTSGITGELFF.